The text below deals with one T cell receptor beta chain. These data are taken from a study of blood T cell repertoires in COVID-19. Study-wide context: Sites in the United States, Italy and Spain provided acute and convalescent COVID-19 samples.

Original handling: By means of reference gene primer amplification, nucleated cell counts were estimated. Sequencing used immunoSEQ multiplex PCR; TCRdb keeps in-frame clones, though not all of them. The D gene and trimming were derived from the DNA, and the V and J assignments and clone size from that table. Of tens of thousands of clones in the sample, roughly 78% are singletons; the top ten hold more than 1%. The V gene's germline CDR1 is SGHTA and CDR2 FQGNSA. Trimming shortened V by 5 bases and J by 0 bases, and 10 bases separated the two germline ends. The CDR3 spans 15 residues. The source material was peripheral blood. The receptor's source is a woman of 80 years or more with acute or convalescent COVID-19. The chain recombines TRBV7-2 with TRBJ1-4, with D tentatively TRBD1 (5 bases). CDR3 bases: TGTGCCAGCAGCAATCGGGGGGCAACTAATGAAAAACTGTTTTTT. Its protein product is CASSNRGATNEKLFF.